This T cell receptor beta chain was identified in a study of blood T cell repertoires in COVID-19. Germline V gene data show CDR1 as SGHVS and CDR2 as FQNEAQ. There are 16 residues in the CDR3. With regard to this clone: The junction and the germline gene differ at one end; a read error may be behind it.

Some clones are missing from TCRdb's copy, which holds only in-frame ones; the method was immunoSEQ multiplex PCR. The data hold 150,000 to 200,000 clones, with about 89% observed a single time. The chain uses TRBV7-8 and TRBJ1-2, with 12 bases matching TRBD1. This TCR was recovered from a man aged 18 to 30 who had recovered from COVID-19. The sequencing sample was made of peripheral blood. This chain's CDR3 is CASSSEAPGQGAPLPF. CDR3 in DNA: TGTGCCAGCAGCTCCGAAGCGCCGGGACAGGGGGCGCCTTTACCCTTC.